This TCR beta chain was observed in a study of Graves' ophthalmopathy and Graves' hyperthyroidism (dated by TCRdb to 2017 to 2018). Regarding the study in general: Stable hyperthyroidism was defined as no progression to ophthalmopathy within 18 months of follow-up. TCR beta repertoire signatures were used to distinguish Graves' ophthalmopathy from Graves' hyperthyroidism and to predict progression to ophthalmopathy. In total, approximately 130 blood samples were TCR-sequenced: around 42 ophthalmopathy, some 80 hyperthyroidism and approximately 17 hyperthyroidism-to-ophthalmopathy patients. To explore V-J signatures that separate ophthalmopathy from hyperthyroidism, a discovery set of approximately 100 patients was enrolled, consisting of more than 40 with ophthalmopathy and approximately 60 with stable hyperthyroidism. An independent validation cohort was composed of around 19 hyperthyroidism patients and 17 patients who later progressed from hyperthyroidism to ophthalmopathy. In five to seven hyperthyroidism patients, the T-cell repertoire of thyroid tissue was compared with the T-cell repertoire of blood. Following sampling, methimazole starting at 30 mg daily was administered to hyperthyroidism patients, and high-dose intravenous methylprednisolone was administered to ophthalmopathy patients. The investigation overall reported the following: Among expanded thyroid clonotypes with frequency above 0.001, most also showed up in blood, which suggests that blood repertoires may reflect the thyroid immune response. In validation, the model predicted ophthalmopathy progression with 70.59% sensitivity and 72.22% specificity; roughly eleven predicted patients were CT-confirmed with GO in a median of approximately 6.5 months. No statistical method was used to set the sample size in advance, and the investigators knew which group each participant was assigned to. The 13-signature model separated ophthalmopathy from stable hyperthyroidism with around 90% sensitivity and approximately 81% specificity in cross-validation, and 80%/75% in the test set.

For repertoire sequencing, the TCR beta CDR3 regions were amplified from RNA transcripts. HTBI primers and the Qiagen OneStep RT-PCR kit were used in a first-round RT-PCR, which was followed by a second-round multiplex PCR, size selection and purification. Libraries were sequenced paired-end with 100 bp reads on an Illumina HiSeq2000. Under the source paper's analysis protocol: SOAPnuke was used to process the reads, throwing out any read that had adapters, had uncalled bases, had a mean Phred below 15, or lacked an exact constant-primer or identifier match. COPE v1.2.5 was used to merge the high-quality paired reads. Each unique nucleotide sequence was treated as a clonotype, and MiTCR v1.1 was used to align the clonotypes to the IMGT TRB V, D and J references. The analysis was limited to V-J combinations with a frequency above 0.0001, which together covered just over 98% of the repertoires. For each V-J combination, a TCR clonal expansion and chaos score was defined as the ratio of F50 clonal expansion to chaos observed in the TCRdist matrix. Welch's t-statistics and random forest were used to narrow the features down to approximately 13 V-J combinations, which were then fed into a naive Bayes classifier. The Morisita-Horn index was used to measure how similar the thyroid and blood repertoires were. Using fastp at Q25 and MiXCR, TCRdb reprocessed the public reads and kept productive beta chains. CDR3 protein duplicates are merged, each entry listing the most common genes and DNA. The V and J calls reflect TCRdb's pipeline rather than the authors' work. In this sample the table shows roughly 1.1 million distinct CDR3 sequences, less than 45% of which occur a single time. The biggest ten clones account for roughly 10% of the sample.

V loses 5 bases at its end and J loses 5 bases; junction bases beyond the gene matches: 7. Reading the germline V gene (reference sequence) gives CDR1 SEHNR and CDR2 FQNEAQ. The CDR3 numbers 15 residues from cysteine through phenylalanine. Just the 45-base CDR3 DNA is kept, in frame starting at base 1. Hyperthyroidism patients were newly diagnosed, were aged 18 to 65 years, and had a disease duration under 2 months. Patients with other autoimmune diseases, uncontrolled infections, pregnancy or lactation were excluded. Diagnosis was based on clinical symptoms, serum thyroxine, TRAb, thyroid ultrasound and orbital computed tomography. Total RNA was extracted using Trizol reagent, and RNA quality was checked on an Agilent 2100 Bioanalyzer. In its sample, this clonotype was seen many times. Its cognate antigen has yet to be identified. Per-nucleotide qualities are absent, and no much larger clonotype sits a single base away.

The sequenced material came from peripheral blood or thyroid tissue (not recorded which). The chain is made from TRBV7-9 and TRBJ1-1; TRBD1 matches 11 bases in the middle. The clonotype was recovered from an adult man with Graves' hyperthyroidism. This receptor carries the CDR3 CASSDTGTGGTEAFF. The nucleotide sequence reads as follows: TGTGCCAGCAGCGATACCGGGACAGGGGGGACTGAAGCTTTCTTT.